This is a list of T cell receptor beta chains from one sample in a study of control samples from healthy donors and cancer patients. Assay used: immunoSEQ multiplex PCR; TCRdb lists only in-frame clones, some missing. Counted here are approximately 140,000 clones, around 90% occurring once; the ten biggest clones make up about 11%. Sequenced: blood. The origin of the receptors is a man aged 25 to 45 in good health. Both conserved end residues are part of each CDR3. The order of the fields is J gene, CDR3 length, clone size, V gene, D gene, CDR3 DNA, CDR3 protein. D genes are given only for firm matches. Expanded clones are given a class, and other clones once, few, many or no size at all.

TRBJ1-2,15,NA,TRBV7-2,NA,TGTGCCAGCAGCGAACGACATTTCTCCCCCTATGGCTACACCTTC,CASSERHFSPYGYTF
TRBJ2-2,12,NA,TRBV30,NA,TGTGCCTGGAAGGGAAGTTCGGGGGAGCTGTTTTTT,CAWKGSSGELFF
TRBJ2-1,22,NA,TRBV21-1,NA,TGTGCCAGCAGCTGCAGGCGACTAGCGGGAGGGCCGTCGTTTCCTAATTACAATGAGCAGTTCTTC,CASSCRRLAGGPSFPNYNEQFF
TRBJ1-4,17,NA,TRBV7-9,NA,TGTGCCAGCAGCTTTCTGAGGGGAGACGCAACTAATGAAAAACTGTTTTTT,CASSFLRGDATNEKLFF
TRBJ1-6,14,NA,TRBV27,NA,TGTGCCAGCATGGGGGCGCGGGATAATTCACCCCTCCACTTT,CASMGARDNSPLHF
TRBJ1-5,14,NA,TRBV5-6,NA,TGTGCCAGCAGCTTGGGTACAGTCAATCAGCCCCAGCATTTT,CASSLGTVNQPQHF
TRBJ1-3,15,NA,TRBV6-6,NA,TGTGCCAGCAGTTACTCAGGGAGCTCTGGAAACACCATATATTTT,CASSYSGSSGNTIYF
TRBJ1-6,15,NA,TRBV5-1,NA,TGCGCCAGCACCCACGGGCCCCATTATAATTCACCCCTCCACTTT,CASTHGPHYNSPLHF
TRBJ2-5,12,NA,TRBV28,NA,TGTGCCAGCAGTTTCCCACCAGGGGCCCAGTACTTC,CASSFPPGAQYF
TRBJ2-7,13,NA,TRBV15,NA,TGTGCCACCAGCATCACCGACAATTACGAGCAGTACTTC,CATSITDNYEQYF
TRBJ2-3,15,NA,TRBV7-9,TRBD2,TGTGCCAGCAGCCCACTAGCGGGAAACACAGATACGCAGTATTTT,CASSPLAGNTDTQYF
TRBJ1-1,15,NA,TRBV5-4,NA,TGTGCCAGCAGCCCCGAGATAACCAGGAAAACTGAAGCTTTCTTT,CASSPEITRKTEAFF
TRBJ1-1,14,NA,TRBV24-1,NA,TGTGCCACCAGTGATTCCGAGGACGCGACTGAAGCTTTCTTT,CATSDSEDATEAFF
TRBJ2-3,16,NA,TRBV11-3,TRBD2,TGTGCCAGCAGCTCCCATAGCGGGAGAGTCTCAGATACGCAGTATTTT,CASSSHSGRVSDTQYF
TRBJ2-3,12,NA,TRBV20-1,NA,TGCAGTGCTAGTTCCCTGGCAGATACGCAGTATTTT,CSASSLADTQYF
TRBJ2-3,17,NA,TRBV11-2,TRBD1,TGTGCCAGCAGCTTTTCAGGGGGAAGACCTAGCACAGATACGCAGTATTTT,CASSFSGGRPSTDTQYF
TRBJ2-7,14,NA,TRBV29-1,TRBD1,TGCAGCGCACGACAGGGGGAGGGCCCCTACGAGCAGTACTTC,CSARQGEGPYEQYF
TRBJ1-5,15,NA,TRBV4-1,NA,TGCGCCAGCAGCCACATAGGACGGATCAATCAGCCCCAGCATTTT,CASSHIGRINQPQHF
TRBJ2-7,17,NA,TRBV3-1/TRBV3-2,TRBD2,TGTGCCAGCAGCCAAGGTGCTCTAGCGGGACAGTCCTACGAGCAGTACTTC,CASSQGALAGQSYEQYF
TRBJ1-2,16,NA,TRBV18,NA,TGTGCCAGCTCACCCCCTATGACAGAATCTTTGATTGGCTACACCTTC,CASSPPMTESLIGYTF
TRBJ2-6,16,NA,TRBV7-2,TRBD2,TGTGCCAGCAGCTCTAGCGGGGGGGCCGGGGCCAACGTCCTGACTTTC,CASSSSGGAGANVLTF
TRBJ1-2,14,once,TRBV12-5,TRBD1,TGTGCTAGTGGTTTGGCCGGGACAGGCTATGGCTACACCTTC,CASGLAGTGYGYTF
TRBJ1-1,18,NA,TRBV28,TRBD1,TGTGCCAGCAGTTTATTTGTCCGGACAGGGAAGGGGAACACTGAAGCTTTCTTT,CASSLFVRTGKGNTEAFF
TRBJ1-2,13,once,TRBV6-5,TRBD1,TGTGCCAGCGAAAGGGGGCGCTTGGATGGCTACACCTTC,CASERGRLDGYTF
TRBJ1-2,14,NA,TRBV5-1,NA,TGCGCCAGCAGCTTGGTACCTGCCTCCGGGGTCTACACCTTC,CASSLVPASGVYTF
TRBJ1-5,14,NA,TRBV7-6,NA,TGTGCCAGCAGCTTAATGGCAGGGAATCAGCCCCAGCATTTT,CASSLMAGNQPQHF